Below, one T cell receptor (beta chain) is given with its context. The data derive from a study of response to subunit inactivated influenza vaccine. Germline values: CDR1 DFQATT, CDR2 SNEGSKA (reference sequence). V shed 5 bases and J shed 7 bases, with 12 bases lying between them. This CDR3 is 13 amino acids long. TCRdb itself ran the RT-PCR reads through MiXCR, one entry per CDR3 protein. The table shows 700,000 to 800,000 distinct CDR3 sequences, with approximately 17% occurring only once. The starting material was PBMCs from blood, obtained approximately 5 days after vaccination. The TCR comes from a man aged 45-65 years who received an inactivated influenza vaccine. The V call is TRBV20-1, the J call TRBJ1-6; tentatively, D is TRBD1 (5 bases). CDR3 DNA: TGCAGTGCTCGGGGACTTTTGAATTCACCCCTCCACTTT. This gives the protein CSARGLLNSPLHF.